Described below is a single T cell receptor (beta chain) sequence and its context. Its antigen is currently unknown. The data were taken from a study of T cell repertoires in aging, cancer and after chemotherapy. Peripheral blood genomic DNA, not sorted cells or RNA, was the template. Regarding the study as a whole: In cancer patients, declining TCR diversity with age involved lost richness and lost evenness. Rebound thymic output was suggested by rising median generation probability during chemotherapy in each cancer cohort.

Multiplex touch-down PCR with TRB-A/B primers amplified rearranged V-D-J TRB sequences. TCRdb re-derived calls from the multiplex PCR reads in MiXCR, one entry per CDR3 protein. The data hold 5,000 to 6,000 distinct CDR3 sequences, with about 25% observed a single time. Trimming cost V 5 bases and J 4 bases, with 9 bases left between them. The CDR3 totals 13 residues. The germline gives CDR1 SGHAT, CDR2 FQNNGV. This clonotype originated in a human donor in good health. The material sequenced was blood. This chain uses TRBV11-2 with TRBJ1-5; D gene ambiguous. CDR3 protein: CASSRGYNQPQHF. The CDR3 DNA reads as TGTGCCAGCAGCCGGGGATATAATCAGCCCCAGCATTTT.